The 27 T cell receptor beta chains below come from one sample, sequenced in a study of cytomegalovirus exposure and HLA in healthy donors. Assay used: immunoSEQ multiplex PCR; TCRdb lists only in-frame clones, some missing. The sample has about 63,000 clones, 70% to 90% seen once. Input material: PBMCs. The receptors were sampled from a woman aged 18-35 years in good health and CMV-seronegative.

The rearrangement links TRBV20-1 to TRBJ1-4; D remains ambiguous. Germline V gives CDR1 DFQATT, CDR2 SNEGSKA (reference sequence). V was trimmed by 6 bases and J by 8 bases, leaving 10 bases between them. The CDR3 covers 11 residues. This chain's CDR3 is CSASLSEKLFF. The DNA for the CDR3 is TGCAGTGCGAGTTTGAGCGAAAAACTGTTTTTT.

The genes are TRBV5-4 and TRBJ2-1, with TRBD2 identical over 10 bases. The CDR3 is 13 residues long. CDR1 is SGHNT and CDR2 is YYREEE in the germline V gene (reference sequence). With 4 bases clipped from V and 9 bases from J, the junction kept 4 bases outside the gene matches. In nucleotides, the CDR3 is TGTGCCAGCAGCGGGACTAGCGAAGGTGAGCAGTTCTTC. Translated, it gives CASSGTSEGEQFF.

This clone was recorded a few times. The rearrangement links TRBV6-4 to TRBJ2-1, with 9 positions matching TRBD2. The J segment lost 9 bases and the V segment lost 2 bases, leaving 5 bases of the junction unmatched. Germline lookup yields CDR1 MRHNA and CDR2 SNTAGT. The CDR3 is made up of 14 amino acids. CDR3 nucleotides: TGTGCCAGCAGTGACGGCCTAGCGGGGTCTGAGCAGTTCTTC. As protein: CASSDGLAGSEQFF.

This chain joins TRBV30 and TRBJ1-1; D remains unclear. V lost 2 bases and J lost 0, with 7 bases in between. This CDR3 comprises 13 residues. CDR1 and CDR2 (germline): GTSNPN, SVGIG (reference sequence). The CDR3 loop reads CAWSSGLNTEAFF. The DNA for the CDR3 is TGTGCCTGGAGTTCAGGATTGAACACTGAAGCTTTCTTT.

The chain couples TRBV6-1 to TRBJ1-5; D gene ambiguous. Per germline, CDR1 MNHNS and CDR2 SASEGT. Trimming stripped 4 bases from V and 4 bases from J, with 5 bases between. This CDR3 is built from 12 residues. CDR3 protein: CASSGRNQPQHF. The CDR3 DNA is TGTGCCAGCAGTGGGCGGAATCAGCCCCAGCATTTT.

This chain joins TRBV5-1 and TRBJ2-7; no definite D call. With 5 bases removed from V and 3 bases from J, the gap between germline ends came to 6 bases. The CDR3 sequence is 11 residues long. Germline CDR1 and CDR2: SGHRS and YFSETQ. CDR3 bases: TGCGCCAGCAGTTCATTCTACGAGCAGTACTTC. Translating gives CASSSFYEQYF.

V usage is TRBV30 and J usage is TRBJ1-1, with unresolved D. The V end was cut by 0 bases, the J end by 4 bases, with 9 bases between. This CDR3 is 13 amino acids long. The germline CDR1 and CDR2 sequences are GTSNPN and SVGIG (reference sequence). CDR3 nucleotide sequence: TGTGCCTGGAGTGTAGGGAGGGTCACTGAAGCTTTCTTT. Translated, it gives CAWSVGRVTEAFF.

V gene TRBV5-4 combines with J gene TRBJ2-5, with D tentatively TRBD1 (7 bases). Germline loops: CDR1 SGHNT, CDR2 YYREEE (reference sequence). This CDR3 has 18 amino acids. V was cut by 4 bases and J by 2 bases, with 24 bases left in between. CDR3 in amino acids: CASSQFLATGWAQETQYF. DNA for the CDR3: TGTGCCAGCAGCCAATTCCTAGCGACAGGGTGGGCTCAAGAGACCCAGTACTTC.

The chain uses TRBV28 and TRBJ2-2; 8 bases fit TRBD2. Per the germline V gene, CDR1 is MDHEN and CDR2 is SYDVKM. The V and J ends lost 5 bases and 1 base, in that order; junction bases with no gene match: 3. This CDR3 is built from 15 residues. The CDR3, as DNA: TGTGCCAGCAGTCGGGGGGGCCGGAACACCGGGGAGCTGTTTTTT. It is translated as CASSRGGRNTGELFF.

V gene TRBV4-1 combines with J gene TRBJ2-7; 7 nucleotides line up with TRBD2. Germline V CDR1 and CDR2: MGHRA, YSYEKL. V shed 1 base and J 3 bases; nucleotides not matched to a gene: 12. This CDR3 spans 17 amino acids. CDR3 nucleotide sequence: TGCGCCAGCAGCCAAGCCCCAACTAGCGCTGACTACTACGAGCAGTACTTC. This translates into CASSQAPTSADYYEQYF.

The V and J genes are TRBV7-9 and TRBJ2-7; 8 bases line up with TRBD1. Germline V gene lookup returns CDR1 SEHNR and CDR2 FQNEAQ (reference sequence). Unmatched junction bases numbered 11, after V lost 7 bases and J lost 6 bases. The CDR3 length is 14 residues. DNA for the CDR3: TGTGCCAGCACTAGGACAGGGAGTCACATCGAGCAGTACTTC. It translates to CASTRTGSHIEQYF.

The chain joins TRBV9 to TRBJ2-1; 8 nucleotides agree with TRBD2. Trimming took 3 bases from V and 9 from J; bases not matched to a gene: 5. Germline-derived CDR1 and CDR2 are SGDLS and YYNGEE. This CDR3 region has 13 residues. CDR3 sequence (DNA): TGTGCCAGCAGCGCCTCCGGGGGGGGTGAGCAGTTCTTC. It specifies CASSASGGGEQFF.

CDR3 in DNA: TGTGCCAGCAGCTTAGCAGGGCCCGGAGGACAGCCCCAGCATTTT. Protein sequence: CASSLAGPGGQPQHF. The genes are TRBV7-6 and TRBJ1-5; D call uncertain. The CDR3 runs to 15 residues. Trimming left V 0 bases short and J 7 bases short, with 13 bases between. The germline gives CDR1 SGHVS, CDR2 FNYEAQ.

CDR3 sequence reads: CASSLQAGSDTSTDTQYF. The CDR3 nucleotides are TGTGCCAGCAGCCTCCAAGCGGGGAGCGATACTAGCACAGATACGCAGTATTTT. This chain connects TRBV4-2 to TRBJ2-3; the match to TRBD2 covers 7 bases. The trim removed 4 bases at V and 0 bases at J, leaving 13 bases unmatched. The CDR3 is 18 amino acids. The germline CDR1 and CDR2 sequences are LGHNA and YNFKEQ.

The chain's CDR3 is CASSLKQGGGDYEQYF. CDR3 nucleotides: TGTGCCAGCAGCTTAAAACAGGGTGGGGGGGATTACGAGCAGTACTTC. The rearrangement joins TRBV7-2 to TRBJ2-7, with D perhaps matching TRBD2 (7 bases). V lost 2 bases and J 4 bases, leaving 18 bases between the germline ends. Germline V gene lookup returns CDR1 SGHTA and CDR2 FQGNSA. The CDR3 has 16 amino acids.

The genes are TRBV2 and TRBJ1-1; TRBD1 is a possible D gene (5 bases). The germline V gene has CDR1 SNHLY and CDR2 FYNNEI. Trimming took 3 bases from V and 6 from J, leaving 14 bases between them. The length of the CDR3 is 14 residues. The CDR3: CASSEQGEISEAFF. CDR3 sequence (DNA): TGTGCCAGCAGTGAGCAGGGCGAGATTTCTGAAGCTTTCTTT.

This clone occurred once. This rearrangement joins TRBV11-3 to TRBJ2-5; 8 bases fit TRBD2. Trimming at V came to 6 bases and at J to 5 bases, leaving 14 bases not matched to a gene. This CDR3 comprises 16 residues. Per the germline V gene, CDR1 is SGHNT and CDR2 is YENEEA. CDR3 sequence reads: CASSHGVAGTGETQYF. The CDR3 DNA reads TGTGCCAGCAGTCACGGGGTAGCGGGGACCGGGGAGACCCAGTACTTC.

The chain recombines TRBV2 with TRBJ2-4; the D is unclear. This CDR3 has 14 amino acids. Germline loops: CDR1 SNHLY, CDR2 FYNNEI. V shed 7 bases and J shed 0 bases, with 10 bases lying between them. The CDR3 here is CASNGRGAKNIQYF. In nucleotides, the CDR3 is TGTGCCAGCAATGGCCGCGGAGCCAAAAACATTCAGTACTTC.

The CDR3 loop is CASSYSHRGHITDTQYF. The CDR3 nucleotides read TGCGCCAGCAGCTATTCTCACAGGGGACACATCACAGATACGCAGTATTTT. The chain is built from TRBV5-1 and TRBJ2-3, with TRBD1 identical over 7 bases. The CDR3 loop spans 17 amino acids. Trimming cost V 3 bases and J 2 bases; bases outside gene matches: 12. The germline V gene has CDR1 SGHRS and CDR2 YFSETQ.

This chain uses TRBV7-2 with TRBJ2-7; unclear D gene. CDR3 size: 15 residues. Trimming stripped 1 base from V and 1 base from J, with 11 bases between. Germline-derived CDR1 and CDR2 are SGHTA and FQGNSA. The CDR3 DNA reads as TGTGCCAGCAGCTTAGAGGTACAGAGATCCTACGAGCAGTACTTC. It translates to CASSLEVQRSYEQYF.

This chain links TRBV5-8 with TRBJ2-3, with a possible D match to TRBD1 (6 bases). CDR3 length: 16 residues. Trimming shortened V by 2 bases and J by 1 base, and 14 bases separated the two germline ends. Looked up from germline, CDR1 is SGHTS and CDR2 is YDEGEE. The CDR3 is CASSLGQGWGTDTQYF. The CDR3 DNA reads TGTGCCAGCAGCTTAGGTCAGGGGTGGGGCACAGATACGCAGTATTTT.

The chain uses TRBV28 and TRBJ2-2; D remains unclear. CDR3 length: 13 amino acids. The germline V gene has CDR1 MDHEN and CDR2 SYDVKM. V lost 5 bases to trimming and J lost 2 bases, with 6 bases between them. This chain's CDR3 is CASSPRNTGELFF. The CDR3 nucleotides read TGTGCCAGCAGTCCGCGAAACACCGGGGAGCTGTTTTTT.

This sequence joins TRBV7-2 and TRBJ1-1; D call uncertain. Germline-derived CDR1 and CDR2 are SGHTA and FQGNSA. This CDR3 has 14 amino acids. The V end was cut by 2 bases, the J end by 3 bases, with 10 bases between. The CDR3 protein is CASSLWAGDTEAFF. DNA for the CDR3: TGTGCCAGCAGCTTATGGGCGGGAGACACTGAAGCTTTCTTT.

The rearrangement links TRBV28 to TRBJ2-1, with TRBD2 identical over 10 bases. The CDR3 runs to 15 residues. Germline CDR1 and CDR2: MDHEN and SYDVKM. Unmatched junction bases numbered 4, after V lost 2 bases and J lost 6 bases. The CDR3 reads CASSLSASGSNEQFF. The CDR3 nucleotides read TGTGCCAGCAGTTTAAGTGCTAGCGGGAGCAATGAGCAGTTCTTC.

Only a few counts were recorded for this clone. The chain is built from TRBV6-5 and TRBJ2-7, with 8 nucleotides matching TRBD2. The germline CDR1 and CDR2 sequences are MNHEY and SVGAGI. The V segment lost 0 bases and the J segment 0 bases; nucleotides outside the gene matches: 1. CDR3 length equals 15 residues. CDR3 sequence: CASSYSGTSSYEQYF. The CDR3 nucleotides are TGTGCCAGCAGTTACTCCGGGACTAGCTCCTACGAGCAGTACTTC.

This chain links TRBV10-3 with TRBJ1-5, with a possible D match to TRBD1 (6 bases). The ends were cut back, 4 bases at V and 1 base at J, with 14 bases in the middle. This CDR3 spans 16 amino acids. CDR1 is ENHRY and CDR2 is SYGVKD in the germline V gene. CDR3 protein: CAISGATGMSNQPQHF. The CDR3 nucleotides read TGTGCCATCAGTGGGGCAACAGGGATGAGCAATCAGCCCCAGCATTTT.

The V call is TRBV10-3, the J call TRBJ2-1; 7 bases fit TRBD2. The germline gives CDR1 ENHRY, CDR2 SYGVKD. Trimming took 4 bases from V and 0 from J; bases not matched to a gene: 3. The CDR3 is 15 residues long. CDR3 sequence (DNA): TGTGCCATCAGTGGTGGCGGGAGCTCCTACAATGAGCAGTTCTTC. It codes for CAISGGGSSYNEQFF.